One and the same sample provided the 3 T cell receptor beta chains below, sequenced in a study of shared clonotypes between healthy human individuals. Data came from immunoSEQ multiplex PCR; TCRdb stores just in-frame clones and leaves some out. This sample has about 300,000 clones, with under 80% found just once. The sample consisted of memory CD4+ T cells sorted from blood. The subset denotes: CD45RA-negative fraction. These receptors all come from a man under 40 in good health.

CDR3 in amino acids: CSVGDPRWLAGSQNTQYF. CDR3 bases: TGCAGCGTCGGAGACCCCAGATGGCTAGCGGGCTCGCAAAATACGCAGTATTTT. The rearrangement joins TRBV29-1 to TRBJ2-3; 8 bases agree with TRBD2. V gave up 6 bases and J gave up 7 bases; unmatched junction bases: 24. This CDR3 contains 18 residues. From germline, CDR1 is SQVTM and CDR2 ANQGSEA.

The rearrangement uses TRBV2 and TRBJ2-1; 7 positions agree with TRBD1. Germline assignment: CDR1 SNHLY and CDR2 FYNNEI. The CDR3 length is 14 residues. The ends lost 1 base at V and 3 bases at J; junction bases unmatched: 0. CDR3 coding DNA: TGTGCCAGCAGTGAAGGACAGGGCTACAATGAGCAGTTCTTC. Its protein product is CASSEGQGYNEQFF.

The chain employs TRBV2 and TRBJ2-7; unclear D gene. The germline V and J ends were trimmed by 6 bases and 6 bases, with 12 bases remaining between them. This CDR3 has 12 amino acids. Germline V gene sequence: CDR1 SNHLY, CDR2 FYNNEI. CDR3 bases: TGTGCCAGCAGCGAGATTCGTGGCGAGCAGTACTTC. This gives the protein CASSEIRGEQYF.